The subject of this entry is one TCR beta chain. This clonotype was seen more than once but under ten times. Its binding antigen is unknown. Per-nucleotide qualities are absent, and no much larger clonotype sits a single base away. For this chain, trimming is 7 bases at the V end and 4 bases at the J end, and the number of junction bases without a gene match is 8. CDR3 length: 14 amino acids, cysteine to phenylalanine. The kept DNA is CDR3 alone, 42 bases in frame from the first base. CDR1 and CDR2 (LNHDA, SQIVND) derive from the germline V gene (reference sequence). This record belongs to a study of T cell repertoires in cytomegalovirus infection (dated by TCRdb to the late 2010s). Broadly, across the study: Donor HLA type was relevant to the analysis, as public TCR beta signatures indicated carriage of CMV infection together with the matching HLA type. The full study reports these points: The ex vivo response was dominated by HLA-C-restricted CMV-specific TCR beta clonotypes, which also provided the single most frequent clonotype in two of eight donors. In both this cohort and an independent roughly 330-donor cohort, the cumulative frequency of public TCR beta family members distinguished carriers of CMV infection plus the relevant HLA type.

Sequencer: Illumina HiSeq 1500. Clones were called with MiXCR by TCRdb after fastp trimmed the public reads at Q25, and only in-frame beta chains were retained. Rows are combined by CDR3 protein, so each entry shows the most common genes and DNA. This sample comprises hundreds of thousands of distinct CDR3 sequences, 24% of them detected only once. Of the sample, less than 9.5% is held by the ten largest clones. The V gene is TRBV19 and the J gene is TRBJ1-2; 8 bases in the middle match TRBD1. The sample was CD8+ T cells from PBMCs. The source of this sequence is a human donor in good health (CMV status not recorded). Some clones in this sample may be carry-over from other donors' samples. CDR3 sequence: CASTRGQGSYGYTF. The nucleotides are TGTGCCAGTACCAGAGGACAGGGAAGCTATGGCTACACCTTC.